This is a list of T cell receptor beta chains from one sample in a study of blood T cell repertoires in COVID-19. Measured with immunoSEQ multiplex PCR; TCRdb has only the in-frame clones, and not every one. In the table there are approximately 280,000 clones, roughly 89% of which are singletons. Material for sequencing was PBMCs or T cells enriched from blood (not recorded which). All receptors come from a woman under 30 with acute COVID-19. Both conserved end residues are part of each CDR3. A D gene is named only where the DNA matches it firmly. Size tells how often a clone was seen (once, few, many) or the class of an expanded clone, and some rows leave it out.

size	J	V	D	CDR3	DNA
NA	TRBJ2-1	TRBV18	TRBD1	CASSPRGQGVNEQFF	TGTGCCAGCTCACCCCGCGGACAGGGCGTCAATGAGCAGTTCTTC
NA	TRBJ1-2	TRBV6-5	NA	CASSSGSEVPGYTF	TGTGCCAGCAGCTCGGGATCCGAAGTCCCTGGCTACACCTTC
NA	TRBJ2-5	TRBV3-1/TRBV3-2	TRBD2	CASSQDRRLAGEEETQYF	TGTGCCAGCAGCCAAGATCGGCGACTAGCGGGAGAGGAAGAGACCCAGTACTTC
NA	TRBJ2-1	TRBV6-2/TRBV6-3	NA	CASSSRGATYNEQFF	TGTGCCAGCAGTAGCCGGGGGGCCACCTACAATGAGCAGTTCTTC
NA	TRBJ2-1	TRBV5-4	TRBD1	CASSQTGGNEQFF	TGTGCCAGCAGCCAGACAGGGGGCAATGAGCAGTTCTTC
NA	TRBJ2-7	TRBV30	TRBD2	CAWGKGGSSYEQYF	TGTGCCTGGGGGAAGGGCGGGAGCTCCTACGAGCAGTACTTC
NA	TRBJ2-1	TRBV5-4	TRBD2	CASSSGLAGSSYNEQFF	TGTGCCAGCAGTTCTGGACTAGCGGGAAGCTCCTACAATGAGCAGTTCTTC
many	TRBJ2-7	TRBV5-1	TRBD1	CASSLSFPGQGAYEQYF	TGCGCCAGCAGCTTGTCTTTCCCGGGACAGGGAGCCTACGAGCAGTACTTC
NA	TRBJ2-2	TRBV18	TRBD2	CASSPSSKAGGSGELFF	TGTGCCAGCTCACCATCAAGCAAAGCGGGAGGGTCCGGGGAGCTGTTTTTT
NA	TRBJ1-1	TRBV18	TRBD1	CASSPQGALNTEAFF	TGTGCCAGCTCACCACAGGGGGCACTGAACACTGAAGCTTTCTTT
once	TRBJ1-1	TRBV19	NA	CASSIEPGSYTEAFF	TGTGCCAGTAGTATAGAACCAGGAAGCTACACTGAAGCTTTCTTT
NA	TRBJ2-7	TRBV7-2	TRBD2	CASSLGVTSVNLNYEQYF	TGTGCCAGCAGCTTAGGAGTGACTAGCGTAAACCTAAACTACGAGCAGTACTTC
NA	TRBJ2-7	TRBV7-2	NA	CASSSRYTYEQYF	TGTGCCAGCAGCTCTCGGTATACCTACGAGCAGTACTTC
NA	TRBJ1-1	TRBV28	NA	CASSSYSHTEAFF	TGTGCCAGCAGTTCATACAGTCACACTGAAGCTTTCTTT
NA	TRBJ1-1	TRBV30	NA	CAWRMLAYSNTEAFF	TGTGCCTGGAGAATGTTAGCGTATTCGAACACTGAAGCTTTCTTT
NA	TRBJ2-7	TRBV28	TRBD1	CASSSTGARMSYEQYF	TGTGCCAGCAGTTCCACAGGGGCGCGGATGTCCTACGAGCAGTACTTC
NA	TRBJ1-4	TRBV7-9	NA	CASSLGNLATNEKLFF	TGTGCCAGCAGCTTAGGTAACCTAGCAACTAATGAAAAACTGTTTTTT
NA	TRBJ1-2	TRBV6-1	TRBD1	CASSQGQGAAVGGYTF	TGTGCCAGCAGTCAAGGACAGGGGGCGGCTGTCGGTGGCTACACCTTC
few	TRBJ1-2	TRBV19	NA	CASSNMAGSGYTF	TGTGCCAGTAGTAACATGGCGGGGTCTGGCTACACCTTC
NA	TRBJ1-6	TRBV10-1	NA	CASSEQENSPLHF	TGCGCCAGCAGCGAGCAGGAAAATTCACCCCTCCACTTT
NA	TRBJ2-1	TRBV9	TRBD2	CASSVAAAGYSYNEQFF	TGTGCCAGCAGCGTAGCTGCAGCGGGGTACTCCTACAATGAGCAGTTCTTC
NA	TRBJ2-7	TRBV2	NA	CASSEIPYEQYF	TGTGCCAGCAGCGAGATCCCCTACGAGCAGTACTTC
once	TRBJ1-1	TRBV12-2	NA	CASRLVSPRNTEAFF	TGTGCAAGTCGCTTAGTTTCTCCGAGGAACACTGAAGCTTTCTTT
NA	TRBJ1-2	TRBV19	TRBD1	CASNQGAGYGYTF	TGTGCCAGTAATCAGGGGGCCGGCTATGGCTACACCTTC
NA	TRBJ2-7	TRBV6-5	TRBD2	CASSYSTAGANYEQYF	TGTGCCAGCAGTTACTCGACGGCGGGAGCTAACTACGAGCAGTACTTC
NA	TRBJ1-3	TRBV5-5	TRBD1	CASSSWDRGNTIYF	TGTGCCAGCAGCTCCTGGGACAGGGGAAACACCATATATTTT
once	TRBJ2-1	TRBV7-9	NA	CASSPPLPGASDEQFF	TGTGCCAGCAGCCCGCCACTTCCGGGAGCGTCGGATGAGCAGTTCTTC
NA	TRBJ2-2	TRBV27	TRBD2	CASSYRTSGRAVNGELFF	TGTGCCAGCAGTTACCGGACTAGCGGGAGGGCTGTAAACGGGGAGCTGTTTTTT
NA	TRBJ2-3	TRBV6-1	NA	CASSEAWTYSTDTQYF	TGTGCCAGCAGTGAAGCCTGGACATATAGCACAGATACGCAGTATTTT
NA	TRBJ2-7	TRBV10-1	NA	CASSESAGSYEQYF	TGCGCCAGCAGTGAGAGTGCAGGGTCCTACGAGCAGTACTTC
few	TRBJ2-7	TRBV4-1	TRBD2	CASSRGPSGYEQYF	TGCGCCAGCAGCCGAGGTCCTAGCGGCTACGAGCAGTACTTC